The clone carrying this TCR beta chain was detected only a few times. The data stem from a study of T cells in Graves' hyperthyroidism and ophthalmopathy. The ends lost 5 bases at V and 2 bases at J; junction bases unmatched: 7. The CDR3 is 15 amino acids. Germline assignment: CDR1 LNHDA and CDR2 SQIVND (reference sequence). The TCR beta CDR3 regions underwent amplification using RNA transcripts as the source. Primed by the HTBI set, a first-round RT-PCR was run on the TCR CDR3. Each CDR3 protein is one row after TCRdb ran MiXCR on the multiplex PCR reads. The sample consists of some 650,000 distinct CDR3 sequences, approximately 15% of them appearing once. Clinical symptoms, serum thyroxine, TRAb, thyroid ultrasound and orbital computed tomography established diagnosis.

Sequences were obtained from blood. The source is a woman aged 40 to 50 with Graves' ophthalmopathy. This chain connects TRBV19 to TRBJ2-7, with 9 bases matching TRBD1. CDR3 in DNA: TGTGCCAGTAGTTTTGGGACAGGGATTACCTACGAGCAGTACTTC. Translated: CASSFGTGITYEQYF.